The T cell receptor (beta chain) described here comes from a study of blood T cell repertoires in COVID-19. The CDR3 loop spans 15 amino acids. V shed 1 base and J 3 bases; nucleotides not matched to a gene: 3. Germline-derived CDR1 and CDR2 are SGDLS and YYNGEE. The method was immunoSEQ multiplex PCR; TCRdb's version includes in-frame clones alone and lacks a portion of them. The sample records 200,000 to 250,000 clones, around three quarters being singletons. The chain joins TRBV9 to TRBJ1-4, with TRBD1 matching over 7 bases. The clonotype was recovered from a woman in her 70s with acute or convalescent COVID-19. Sequenced material: peripheral blood. The CDR3 DNA reads TGTGCCAGCAGCGTACAAACAGGGGCTAATGAAAAACTGTTTTTT. Translated: CASSVQTGANEKLFF.